These 10 T cell receptor beta chains were sequenced from one sample in a study of blood T cell repertoires in COVID-19. The assay was immunoSEQ multiplex PCR, and TCRdb's table has in-frame clones only and misses some. The sample consists of 150,000 to 200,000 clones, around 81% of them appearing once. Sequencing used PBMCs or T cells enriched from blood (not recorded which). These receptors were obtained from a man aged 40-50 years who had recovered from COVID-19.

This chain joins TRBV5-4 and TRBJ2-7, with 9 bases identical to TRBD1. Trimming took 2 bases from V and 5 from J; bases not matched to a gene: 8. This CDR3 region has 15 residues. Germline assignment: CDR1 SGHNT and CDR2 YYREEE (reference sequence). The CDR3 region is CASSFRDREGNEQYF. The DNA for the CDR3 is TGTGCCAGCAGCTTCCGGGACAGGGAAGGTAACGAGCAGTACTTC. Together with reference TRBV5-4 and TRBJ2-7, the CDR3 gives the full variable domain: ETGVTQSPTHLIKTRGQQVTLRCSSQSGHNTVSWYQQALGQGPQFIFQYYREEENGRGNFPPRFSGLQFPNYSSELNVNALELDDSALYLCASSFRDREGNEQYFGPGTRLTVT.

This clone was seen just once. The chain combines TRBV20-1 with TRBJ1-2; D is unresolved. The CDR3 runs 11 residues. CDR1 and CDR2 (germline): DFQATT, SNEGSKA (reference sequence). V gave up 3 bases and J gave up 8 bases, with 10 bases separating them. This CDR3 is CSASEGVGYTF. CDR3 coding DNA: TGCAGTGCTAGTGAGGGAGTCGGCTACACCTTC.

This sequence joins TRBV12-3 or TRBV12-4 and TRBJ2-2; the match to TRBD1 covers 7 bases. The CDR3 is 12 residues long. V dropped 7 bases and J dropped 6; count of bases not matched to a gene: 2. For the CDR3, the DNA is TGTGCCAGCATGACAGGGTCCGGGGAGCTGTTTTTT. It encodes CASMTGSGELFF.

This chain connects TRBV19 to TRBJ2-1; TRBD1 aligns across 11 bases. The germline V gene has CDR1 LNHDA and CDR2 SQIVND (reference sequence). This CDR3 comprises 19 residues. Trimming removed 3 bases from V and 0 bases from J; junction bases left unmatched: 10. The CDR3 loop reads CASSIRGQGAINSYNEQFF. The CDR3 nucleotides are TGTGCCAGTAGTATCCGCGGACAGGGGGCGATAAACTCCTACAATGAGCAGTTCTTC.

J is TRBJ1-5 and V is TRBV11-2; tentatively, D is TRBD1 (5 bases). The CDR3 spans 17 residues. Deletions cut 8 bases from V and 5 bases from J, with 25 bases between. CDR1 and CDR2 (germline): SGHAT, FQNNGV. The CDR3 spells CASRKGRGGKGDQPQHF. Here the CDR3 DNA reads TGTGCCAGCCGAAAGGGCCGGGGGGGAAAAGGTGATCAGCCCCAGCATTTT.

This chain uses TRBV5-1 with TRBJ2-1; 7 nucleotides agree with TRBD1. J was trimmed by 7 bases and V by 0 bases; bases with no gene match: 7. Per germline, CDR1 SGHRS and CDR2 YFSETQ. The CDR3 is 15 residues long. The CDR3 nucleotides read TGCGCCAGCAGCTTGGACGGACAGGAGACGAATGAGCAGTTCTTC. This gives the protein CASSLDGQETNEQFF. The full variable domain, its missing parts supplied by reference TRBV5-1 and TRBJ2-1, is KAGVTQTPRYLIKTRGQQVTLSCSPISGHRSVSWYQQTPGQGLQFLFEYFSETQRNKGNFPGRFSGRQFSNSRSEMNVSTLELGDSALYLCASSLDGQETNEQFFGPGTRLTVL.

This chain joins TRBV6-5 and TRBJ1-2; TRBD1 matches at 8 bases. V gave up 11 bases and J gave up 3 bases; unmatched junction bases: 8. Germline V gene sequence: CDR1 MNHEY, CDR2 SVGAGI. CDR3 length: 13 residues. The CDR3 reads CAGGTGGHYGYTF. CDR3 nucleotides: TGTGCCGGAGGGACAGGCGGACACTATGGCTACACCTTC.

The chain joins TRBV24-1 to TRBJ2-3; possibly TRBD2 for D (6 bases). The length of the CDR3 is 17 residues. Germline CDR1 reads KGHDR; CDR2 reads SFDVKD. V was shortened by 5 bases and J by 3 bases, with 20 bases between the two germline ends. The CDR3, as DNA: TGTGCCACCAGTGTTAGCGTCGCGGGGCGTCGTACAGATACGCAGTATTTT. Its protein is CATSVSVAGRRTDTQYF.

The rearrangement joins TRBV12-2 to TRBJ1-1; the table's D gene call, TRBD1, was not cross checked with the DNA. TRBV12-2 counts as a pseudogene. This CDR3 spans 21 amino acids. The DNA of the CDR3 is TGTGCAAGTCGCTTACCTTTGGCAAGGGTCGGGACAGGGGGCGAGGTGACTGAAGCTTTCTTT. Translating gives CASRLPLARVGTGGEVTEAFF.

The chain is built from TRBV28 and TRBJ1-1; 7 bases agree with TRBD1. CDR3 length: 13 amino acids. V shed 6 bases, J shed 7 bases, and the junction held 8 bases outside the gene matches. From germline, CDR1 is MDHEN and CDR2 SYDVKM. The CDR3 DNA reads as TGTGCCAGCAGCGCACAGGGGCGTGATGAAGCTTTCTTT. It codes for CASSAQGRDEAFF.